The 9 T cell receptor beta chains in this list originate from one sample, sequenced in a study of T cell responses to AZD1222 COVID-19 vaccine. Generated by immunoSEQ multiplex PCR, the TCRdb table keeps only in-frame clones and is missing some. The sample records approximately 100,000 clones, 85% to 90% being singletons. The source material was peripheral blood, sampled on day 0 of AZD1222 vaccination. These receptors were taken from an adult in good health.

This chain connects TRBV18 to TRBJ1-5; perhaps TRBD1 as D (5 bases). Germline-derived CDR1 and CDR2 are KGHSH and LQKENI. Trimming removed 6 bases from V and 11 bases from J, with 20 bases in between. The CDR3 is 14 residues long. In DNA, the CDR3 is TGTGCCAGCTCCGTGACAGAGCCCGGGGGGGCCCAGCATTTT. Protein sequence: CASSVTEPGGAQHF.

V usage is TRBV9 and J usage is TRBJ2-7, with D tentatively TRBD2 (5 bases). Germline assignment: CDR1 SGDLS and CDR2 YYNGEE. CDR3 length: 14 amino acids. Trimming removed 2 bases at V and 4 bases at J, with 13 bases between. Here the CDR3 DNA reads TGTGCCAGCAGCGTTTCGAGGGTAGGGTACGAGCAGTACTTC. It translates to CASSVSRVGYEQYF. Full variable domain (rest looked up from reference TRBV9 and TRBJ2-7): DSGVTQTPKHLITATGQRVTLRCSPRSGDLSVYWYQQSLDQGLQFLIQYYNGEERAKGNILERFSAQQFPDLHSELNLSSLELGDSALYFCASSVSRVGYEQYFGPGTRLTVT.

The chain carries TRBV5-1 and TRBJ2-1, with 7 nucleotides matching TRBD1. The CDR3 has 15 residues. CDR1 is SGHRS, CDR2 YFSETQ, per germline. J gave up 5 bases and V 4 bases, and 9 bases lay outside the gene matches. The CDR3 here is CASSPQGTENNEQFF. DNA for the CDR3: TGCGCCAGCAGCCCTCAGGGGACAGAAAACAATGAGCAGTTCTTC. Full variable domain (missing parts from reference TRBV5-1 and TRBJ2-1): KAGVTQTPRYLIKTRGQQVTLSCSPISGHRSVSWYQQTPGQGLQFLFEYFSETQRNKGNFPGRFSGRQFSNSRSEMNVSTLELGDSALYLCASSPQGTENNEQFFGPGTRLTVL.

V is TRBV25-1 and J is TRBJ2-4; TRBD2 agrees at 7 bases. Germline CDR1 MGHDK, CDR2 SYGVNS. This CDR3 contains 17 residues. With V trimmed by 2 bases and J by 2 bases, 9 bases remained unmatched. The CDR3 DNA reads as TGTGCCAGCAGTGAAAGGTGGGCAGGGACTACCAAAAACATTCAGTACTTC. Its translation is CASSERWAGTTKNIQYF.

The rearrangement uses TRBV10-2 and TRBJ2-1; D might be TRBD2 (5 bases). This CDR3 comprises 17 residues. Per the germline V gene, CDR1 is WSHSY and CDR2 is SAAADI. The germline V and J ends were trimmed by 3 bases and 6 bases, with 21 bases remaining between them. CDR3 in DNA: TGCGCCAGCAGTGACCCCGGGGTTTCCCCGTGGGGCAATGAGCAGTTCTTC. This translates into CASSDPGVSPWGNEQFF.

The chain couples TRBV7-2 to TRBJ2-2; possibly TRBD2 for D (5 bases). The V end lost 5 bases, the J end lost 0 bases, and 7 bases lay between the germline ends. Germline CDR1 and CDR2: SGHTA and FQGNSA. CDR3 length: 14 residues. DNA of the CDR3: TGTGCCAGCAGCCGGACTGCGAACACCGGGGAGCTGTTTTTT. Residues: CASSRTANTGELFF.

The CDR3 reads CASSSRVSTDTQYF. CDR3 coding DNA: TGTGCCAGCAGCTCCAGGGTAAGCACAGATACGCAGTATTTT. The chain links TRBV5-4 to TRBJ2-3; TRBD1 might be the D (5 bases). The CDR3 is 14 amino acids. Germline lookup yields CDR1 SGHNT and CDR2 YYREEE (reference sequence). V lost 3 bases and J lost 0, with 8 bases in between.

J is TRBJ2-7 and V is TRBV5-6; D uncertain. CDR3 size: 14 residues. V was clipped by 0 bases and J by 0 bases, with 7 bases between them. In germline, CDR1 is SGHDT, CDR2 YYEEEE. CDR3 sequence reads: CASSLGQASYEQYF. The CDR3 bases are TGTGCCAGCAGCTTGGGTCAAGCCTCCTACGAGCAGTACTTC.

At least ten counts were recorded for this clone. The gene calls are TRBV6-2 or TRBV6-3 and TRBJ1-6; D is perhaps TRBD1 (5 bases). V lost 4 bases and J 12 bases, leaving 19 bases between the germline ends. This CDR3 comprises 15 residues. Germline V gene data show CDR1 as MNHEY and CDR2 as SVGEGT. The chain's CDR3 is CASSSLLDTTGPLHF. DNA of the CDR3: TGTGCCAGCAGTTCTCTACTGGACACAACGGGACCCCTCCACTTT.